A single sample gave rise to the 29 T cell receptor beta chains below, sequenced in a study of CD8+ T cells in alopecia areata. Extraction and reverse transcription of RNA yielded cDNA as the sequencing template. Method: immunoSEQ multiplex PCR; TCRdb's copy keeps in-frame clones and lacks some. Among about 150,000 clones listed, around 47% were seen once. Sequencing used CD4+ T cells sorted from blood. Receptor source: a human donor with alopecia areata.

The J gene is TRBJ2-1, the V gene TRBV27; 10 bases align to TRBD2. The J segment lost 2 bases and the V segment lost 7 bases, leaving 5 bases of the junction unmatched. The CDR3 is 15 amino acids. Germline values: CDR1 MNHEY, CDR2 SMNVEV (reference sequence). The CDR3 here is CASKRLAGTYNEQFF. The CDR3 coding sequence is TGTGCCAGCAAACGACTAGCGGGTACCTACAATGAGCAGTTCTTC.

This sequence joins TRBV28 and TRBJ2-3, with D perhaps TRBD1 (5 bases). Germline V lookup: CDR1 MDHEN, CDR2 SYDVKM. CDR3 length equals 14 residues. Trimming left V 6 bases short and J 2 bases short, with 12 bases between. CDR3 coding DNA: TGTGCCAGCAGACTACAGGAGATCACAGATACGCAGTATTTT. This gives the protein CASRLQEITDTQYF.

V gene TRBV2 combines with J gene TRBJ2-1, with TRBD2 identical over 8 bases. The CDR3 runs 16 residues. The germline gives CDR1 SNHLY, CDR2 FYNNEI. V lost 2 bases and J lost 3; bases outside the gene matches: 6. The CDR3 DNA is TGTGCCAGCAGTGAACGCCAACTAGCGGTCTACAATGAGCAGTTCTTC. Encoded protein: CASSERQLAVYNEQFF.

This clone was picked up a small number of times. The CDR3 sequence: CASSPVSVNEQFF. The CDR3 coding sequence is TGTGCCAGCTCACCGGTATCGGTCAATGAGCAGTTCTTC. The rearrangement uses TRBV18 and TRBJ2-1; D gene uncertain. Germline V gives CDR1 KGHSH, CDR2 LQKENI. This CDR3 comprises 13 residues. The V end was cut by 3 bases, the J end by 6 bases, with 9 bases between.

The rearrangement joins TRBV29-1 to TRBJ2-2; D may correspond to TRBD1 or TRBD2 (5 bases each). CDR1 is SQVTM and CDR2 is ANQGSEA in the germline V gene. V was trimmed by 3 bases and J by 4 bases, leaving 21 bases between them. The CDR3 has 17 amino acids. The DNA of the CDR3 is TGCAGCGTTGACGGGTTTGGGGCAGGGAGTGTCACCGGGGAGCTGTTTTTT. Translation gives CSVDGFGAGSVTGELFF.

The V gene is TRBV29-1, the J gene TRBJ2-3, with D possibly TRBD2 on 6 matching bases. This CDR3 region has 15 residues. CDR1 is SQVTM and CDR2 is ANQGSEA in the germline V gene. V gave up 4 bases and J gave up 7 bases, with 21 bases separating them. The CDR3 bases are TGCAGCGTTGTTGATCGCGGGAAGGAGACTTATACGCAGTATTTT. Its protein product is CSVVDRGKETYTQYF.

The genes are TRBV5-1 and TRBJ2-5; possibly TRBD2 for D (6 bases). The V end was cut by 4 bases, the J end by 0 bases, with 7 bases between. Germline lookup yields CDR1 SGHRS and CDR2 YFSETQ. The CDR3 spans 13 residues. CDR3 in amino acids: CASSSGYQETQYF. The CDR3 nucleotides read TGCGCCAGCAGCAGCGGGTACCAAGAGACCCAGTACTTC. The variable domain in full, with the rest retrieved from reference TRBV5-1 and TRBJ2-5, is KAGVTQTPRYLIKTRGQQVTLSCSPISGHRSVSWYQQTPGQGLQFLFEYFSETQRNKGNFPGRFSGRQFSNSRSEMNVSTLELGDSALYLCASSSGYQETQYFGPGTRLLVL.

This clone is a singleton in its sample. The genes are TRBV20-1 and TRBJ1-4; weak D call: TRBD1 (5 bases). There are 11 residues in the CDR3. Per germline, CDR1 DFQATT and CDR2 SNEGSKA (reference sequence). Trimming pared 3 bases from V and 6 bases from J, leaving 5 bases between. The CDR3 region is CSARTDEKLFF. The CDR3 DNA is TGCAGTGCTAGGACAGATGAAAAACTGTTTTTT.

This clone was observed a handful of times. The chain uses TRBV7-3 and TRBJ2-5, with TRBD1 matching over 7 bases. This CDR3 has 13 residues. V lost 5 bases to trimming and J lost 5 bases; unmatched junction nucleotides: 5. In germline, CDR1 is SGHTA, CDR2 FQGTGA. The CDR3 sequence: CASSRQGSETQYF. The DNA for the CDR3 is TGTGCCAGCAGCAGACAGGGTTCGGAGACCCAGTACTTC.

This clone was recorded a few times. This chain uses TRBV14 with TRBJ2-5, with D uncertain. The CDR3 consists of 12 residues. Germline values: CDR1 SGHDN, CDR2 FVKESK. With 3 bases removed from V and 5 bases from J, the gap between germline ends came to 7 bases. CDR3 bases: TGTGCCAGCAGCCATTCCCGGGAGACCCAGTACTTC. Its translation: CASSHSRETQYF.

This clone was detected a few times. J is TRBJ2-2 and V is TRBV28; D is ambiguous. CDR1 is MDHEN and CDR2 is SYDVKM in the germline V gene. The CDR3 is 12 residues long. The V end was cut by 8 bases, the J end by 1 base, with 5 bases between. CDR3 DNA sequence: TGTGCCAGCTGGGTGAACACCGGGGAGCTGTTTTTT. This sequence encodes CASWVNTGELFF.

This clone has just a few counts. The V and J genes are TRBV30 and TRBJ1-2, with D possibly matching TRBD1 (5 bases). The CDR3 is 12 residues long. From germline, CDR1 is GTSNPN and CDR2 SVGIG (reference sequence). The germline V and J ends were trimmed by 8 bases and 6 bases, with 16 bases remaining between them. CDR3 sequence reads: CASVFRADGYTF. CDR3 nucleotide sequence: TGTGCCAGTGTATTCAGGGCTGATGGCTACACCTTC.

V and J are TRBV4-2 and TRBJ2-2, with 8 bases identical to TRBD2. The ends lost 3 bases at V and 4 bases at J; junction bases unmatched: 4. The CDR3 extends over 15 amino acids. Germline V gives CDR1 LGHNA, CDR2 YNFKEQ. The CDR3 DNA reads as TGTGCCAGCAGCCAGTGGACTAGCCCCACCGGGGAGCTGTTTTTT. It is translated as CASSQWTSPTGELFF.

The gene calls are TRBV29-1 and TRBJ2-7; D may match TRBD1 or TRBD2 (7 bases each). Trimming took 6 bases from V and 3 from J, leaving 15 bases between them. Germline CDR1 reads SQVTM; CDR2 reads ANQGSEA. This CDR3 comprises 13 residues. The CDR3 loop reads CSVRGGDSYEQYF. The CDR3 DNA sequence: TGCAGCGTCCGAGGGGGGGACAGCTACGAGCAGTACTTC.

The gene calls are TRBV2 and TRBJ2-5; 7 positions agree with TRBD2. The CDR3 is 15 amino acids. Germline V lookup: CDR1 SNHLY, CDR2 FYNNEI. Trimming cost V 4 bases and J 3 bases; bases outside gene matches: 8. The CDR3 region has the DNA TGTGCCAGCAGTGGGCGAGTGGGACTAAAAGAGACCCAGTACTTC. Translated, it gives CASSGRVGLKETQYF.

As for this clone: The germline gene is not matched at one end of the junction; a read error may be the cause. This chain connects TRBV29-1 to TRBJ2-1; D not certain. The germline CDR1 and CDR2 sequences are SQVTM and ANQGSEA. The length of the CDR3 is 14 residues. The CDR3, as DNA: TGCAGCGTTGATAGGCGGAGCTCCTACGATGAGCAGTTCTTC. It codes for CSVDRRSSYDEQFF.

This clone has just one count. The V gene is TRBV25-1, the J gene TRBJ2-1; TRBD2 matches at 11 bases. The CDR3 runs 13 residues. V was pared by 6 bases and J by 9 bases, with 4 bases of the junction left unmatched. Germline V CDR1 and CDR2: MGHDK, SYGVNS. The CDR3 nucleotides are TGTGCCAGCAGGCTAGCGGGAGGAGGTGAGCAGTTCTTC. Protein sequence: CASRLAGGGEQFF.

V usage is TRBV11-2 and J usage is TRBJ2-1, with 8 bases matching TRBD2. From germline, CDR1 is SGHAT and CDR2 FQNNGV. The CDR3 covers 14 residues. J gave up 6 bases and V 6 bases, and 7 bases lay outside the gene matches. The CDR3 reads CASRGLGESNEQFF. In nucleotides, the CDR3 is TGTGCCAGCAGGGGACTAGGCGAGAGCAATGAGCAGTTCTTC.

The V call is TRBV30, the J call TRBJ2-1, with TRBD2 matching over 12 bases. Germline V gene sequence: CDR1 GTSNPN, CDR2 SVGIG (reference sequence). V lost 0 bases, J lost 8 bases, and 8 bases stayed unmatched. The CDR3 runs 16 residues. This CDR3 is CAWSVPSGRAADEQFF. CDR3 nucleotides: TGTGCCTGGAGTGTCCCTAGCGGGAGGGCCGCGGATGAGCAGTTCTTC.

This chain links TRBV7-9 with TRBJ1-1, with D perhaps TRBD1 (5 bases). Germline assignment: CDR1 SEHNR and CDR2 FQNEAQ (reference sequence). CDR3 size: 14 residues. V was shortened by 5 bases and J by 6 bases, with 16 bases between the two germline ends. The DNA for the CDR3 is TGTGCCAGCAGCCGGGCCCAGGGCGCGGCTGAAGCTTTCTTT. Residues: CASSRAQGAAEAFF.

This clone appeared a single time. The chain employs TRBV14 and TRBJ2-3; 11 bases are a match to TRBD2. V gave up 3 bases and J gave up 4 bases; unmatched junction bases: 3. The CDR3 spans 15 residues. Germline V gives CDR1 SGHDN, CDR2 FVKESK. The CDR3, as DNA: TGTGCCAGCAGCCAGTTAGCGGGAGGGCCAGATACGCAGTATTTT. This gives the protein CASSQLAGGPDTQYF.

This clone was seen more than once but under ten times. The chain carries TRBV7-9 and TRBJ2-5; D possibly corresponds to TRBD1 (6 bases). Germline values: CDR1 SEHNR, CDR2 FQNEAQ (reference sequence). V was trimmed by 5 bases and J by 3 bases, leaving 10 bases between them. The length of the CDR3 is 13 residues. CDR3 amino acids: CASSKNREETQYF. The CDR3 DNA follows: TGTGCCAGCAGCAAAAACAGGGAAGAGACCCAGTACTTC.

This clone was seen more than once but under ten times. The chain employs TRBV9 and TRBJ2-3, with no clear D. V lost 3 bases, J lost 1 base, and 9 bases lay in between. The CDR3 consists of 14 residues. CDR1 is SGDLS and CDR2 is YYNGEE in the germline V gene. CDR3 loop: CASSANQGTDTQYF. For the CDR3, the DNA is TGTGCCAGCAGCGCCAATCAGGGCACAGATACGCAGTATTTT.

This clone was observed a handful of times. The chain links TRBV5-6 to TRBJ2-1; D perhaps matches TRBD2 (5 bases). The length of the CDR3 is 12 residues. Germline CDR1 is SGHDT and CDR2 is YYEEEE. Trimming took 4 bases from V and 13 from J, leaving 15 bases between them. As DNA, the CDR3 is TGTGCCAGCAGCCTAACCGGGATTATACAGTTCTTC. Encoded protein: CASSLTGIIQFF.

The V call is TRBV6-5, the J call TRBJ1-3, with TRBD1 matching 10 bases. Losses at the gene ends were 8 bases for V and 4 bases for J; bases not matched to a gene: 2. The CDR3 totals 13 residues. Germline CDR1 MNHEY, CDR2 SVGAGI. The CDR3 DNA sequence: TGTGCCAGCGGACAGGGGGTCGGAAACACCATATATTTT. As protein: CASGQGVGNTIYF.

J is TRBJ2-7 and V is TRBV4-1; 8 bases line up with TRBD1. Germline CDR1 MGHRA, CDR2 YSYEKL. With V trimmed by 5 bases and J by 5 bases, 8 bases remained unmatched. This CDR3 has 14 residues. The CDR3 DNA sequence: TGCGCCAGCAGCGAGGACAGGGTAGGCCACGAGCAGTACTTC. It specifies CASSEDRVGHEQYF.

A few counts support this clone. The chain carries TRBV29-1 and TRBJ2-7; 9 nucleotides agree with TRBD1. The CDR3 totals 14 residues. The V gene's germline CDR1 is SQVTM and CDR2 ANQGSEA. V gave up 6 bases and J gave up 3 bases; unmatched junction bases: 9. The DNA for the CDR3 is TGCAGCGTCACCGGGACAGGGAATATCTACGAGCAGTACTTC. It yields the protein CSVTGTGNIYEQYF.

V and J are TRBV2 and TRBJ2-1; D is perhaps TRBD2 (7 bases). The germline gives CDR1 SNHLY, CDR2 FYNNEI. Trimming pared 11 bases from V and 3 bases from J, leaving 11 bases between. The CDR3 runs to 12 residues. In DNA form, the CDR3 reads TGTGCCGGGGGGGACAACTACAATGAGCAGTTCTTC. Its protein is CAGGDNYNEQFF.

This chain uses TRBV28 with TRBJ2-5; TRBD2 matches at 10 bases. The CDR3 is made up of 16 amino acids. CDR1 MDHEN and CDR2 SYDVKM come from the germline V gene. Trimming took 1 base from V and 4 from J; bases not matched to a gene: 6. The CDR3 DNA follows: TGTGCCAGCAGTTTATCGCTAGCGGGAGTTGGAGAGACCCAGTACTTC. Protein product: CASSLSLAGVGETQYF. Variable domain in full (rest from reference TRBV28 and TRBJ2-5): DVKVTQSSRYLVKRTGEKVFLECVQDMDHENMFWYRQDPGLGLRLIYFSYDVKMKEKGDIPEGYSVSREKKERFSLILESASTNQTSMYLCASSLSLAGVGETQYFGPGTRLLVL.